The clone carrying this T cell receptor beta chain was found a few times. The antigen remains undetermined. This entry is derived from a study of T-cell reconstitution after alpha-beta-depleted transplantation in children. The study, taken as a whole, reports: Reportedly, alpha-beta T cells present about two months post-transplant originated from several hundred expanded clones of graft origin. There were some patients whose high TCRbeta diversity at day 60 came from surviving recipient T cells and thymic progenitors. Hyperexpanded clones declined; after one year, newly produced T cells mostly supplied diversity.

This CDR3 is built from 16 residues. Germline V gene sequence: CDR1 MDHEN, CDR2 SYDVKM. Trimming stripped 6 bases from V and 3 bases from J, with 20 bases between. Unique molecular identifiers were incorporated when the TCRbeta library was constructed. TCRdb passed the PCR reads through MiXCR, listing each CDR3 protein once. The sample comprises 150,000 to 250,000 distinct CDR3 sequences, just under 6.5% of which are singletons, and about 4.3% rests with the top ten. The chain uses TRBV28 and TRBJ1-1, with D possibly TRBD1 on 6 matching bases. The sequencing used PBMCs, collected before TCRalphabeta/CD19-depleted stem cell transplant. The receptor was isolated from a girl under two years old with combined immunodeficiency, due to receive a stem cell transplant. The CDR3 DNA reads TGTGCCAGCAGATCCACGGGGGGGGGCGGTGACACTGAAGCTTTCTTT. Amino acid sequence: CASRSTGGGGDTEAFF.